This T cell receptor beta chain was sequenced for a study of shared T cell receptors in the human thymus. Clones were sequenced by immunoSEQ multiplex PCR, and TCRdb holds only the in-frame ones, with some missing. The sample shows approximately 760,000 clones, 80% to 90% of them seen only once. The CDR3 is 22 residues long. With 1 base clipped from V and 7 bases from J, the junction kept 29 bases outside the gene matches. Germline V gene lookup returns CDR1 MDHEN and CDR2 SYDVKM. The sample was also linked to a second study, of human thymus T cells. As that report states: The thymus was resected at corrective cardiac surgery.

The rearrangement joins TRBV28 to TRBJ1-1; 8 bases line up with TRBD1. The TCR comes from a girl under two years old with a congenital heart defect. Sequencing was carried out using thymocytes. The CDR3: CASSLLYPQDRVSPQGLYEAFF. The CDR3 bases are TGTGCCAGCAGTTTATTATACCCTCAGGACAGGGTCTCTCCCCAAGGCTTATATGAAGCTTTCTTT.